These 3 T cell receptor beta chains came from one sample sequenced in a study of cytomegalovirus exposure and HLA in healthy donors. PCR employed 60 Vbeta and 13 Jbeta primers. The table came from immunoSEQ multiplex PCR; TCRdb's copy has only in-frame clones and leaves some out. Of around 120,000 clones in the sample, 63% were seen once. Sequencing was performed on PBMCs. The receptors shown here come from a middle-aged man in good health and CMV-seropositive.

The chain couples TRBV6-5 to TRBJ2-7, with TRBD1 matching over 8 bases. Per the germline V gene, CDR1 is MNHEY and CDR2 is SVGAGI. The CDR3 loop spans 15 amino acids. V shed 0 bases, J shed 5 bases, and the junction held 6 bases outside the gene matches. In DNA form, the CDR3 reads TGTGCCAGCAGTTACTCGACTCAGGGGGCCCACGAGCAGTACTTC. It encodes CASSYSTQGAHEQYF.

In DNA, the CDR3 is TGCGCCAGCAGCTTGGCCGGGGGAGCCTACAATGAGCAGTTCTTC. Encoded protein: CASSLAGGAYNEQFF. The chain carries TRBV5-1 and TRBJ2-1; TRBD2 is a possible D gene (6 bases). Germline V gene lookup returns CDR1 SGHRS and CDR2 YFSETQ. The CDR3 runs to 15 residues. Trimming took 0 bases from V and 2 from J, leaving 9 bases between them.

This chain uses TRBV9 with TRBJ2-2; TRBD2 aligns across 9 bases. Germline V lookup: CDR1 SGDLS, CDR2 YYNGEE. CDR3 length: 18 residues. V gave up 4 bases and J gave up 1 base; unmatched junction bases: 11. The CDR3 sequence: CASSSGLAVLWNTGELFF. The CDR3 DNA follows: TGTGCCAGCAGCTCGGGACTAGCTGTCTTATGGAACACCGGGGAGCTGTTTTTT. The whole variable domain, filled in from reference TRBV9 and TRBJ2-2, reads DSGVTQTPKHLITATGQRVTLRCSPRSGDLSVYWYQQSLDQGLQFLIQYYNGEERAKGNILERFSAQQFPDLHSELNLSSLELGDSALYFCASSSGLAVLWNTGELFFGEGSRLTVL.